The rows below give T cell receptor beta chains drawn from one sample of a study of T cell responses to AZD1222 COVID-19 vaccine. Assay used: immunoSEQ multiplex PCR; TCRdb lists only in-frame clones, some missing. The sample consists of 100,000 to 130,000 clones, 87% of them appearing once. Sequenced material: peripheral blood, taken on day 0 of AZD1222 vaccination. Every receptor here comes from an adult in good health. Both conserved end residues are part of each CDR3.

V,J,length,CDR3
TRBV10-1,TRBJ2-3,14,CASSEGTITDTQYF
TRBV6-2/TRBV6-3,TRBJ1-1,12,CASSYWDNEAFF
TRBV6-6,TRBJ1-4,14,CASSYQETNEKLFF
TRBV3-1/TRBV3-2,TRBJ2-5,12,CASSQEEETQYF
TRBV27,TRBJ2-1,15,CASRTLGAGDSEQFF
TRBV3-1/TRBV3-2,TRBJ1-5,13,CASSQVGNRPQHF
TRBV5-1,TRBJ2-7,16,CASSPSEVGSSYEQYF
TRBV6-2/TRBV6-3,TRBJ1-2,18,CASSYKVPGRSLNYGYTF
TRBV25-1,TRBJ1-1,15,CASSEKGSWDSEAFF
TRBV13,TRBJ2-3,17,CASSPGGADYSTDTQYF
TRBV24-1,TRBJ1-2,18,CATSDSFAGFQANYGYTF
TRBV3-1/TRBV3-2,TRBJ2-2,16,CASSLFIPTGTGELFF
TRBV24-1,TRBJ2-3,13,CATSDKAPGTQYF